This record concerns one TCR beta chain sequence. Its antigen has not been determined. Base-call qualities are not available, and no considerably larger clone is one nucleotide away. Library preparation was by the immunoSEQ multiplex PCR assay. A mixture of 60 forward primers for TCR Vbeta segments and 13 reverse primers for TCR Jbeta segments was used in the multiplex PCR. The CDR3 region of rearranged TCR beta genes was amplified from genomic DNA by a multiplex PCR assay. The amplified TCR beta libraries were sequenced on the Illumina HiSeq System as 87-base-pair reads. In the paper's pipeline: Across the roughly 640 repertoires, a later analysis counted 60 million to 90 million unique TCR beta chains, some 11 million of which were shared by at least two donors. To remove PCR and sequencing errors, raw reads were error-corrected and collapsed into unique sequences using a nearest-neighbor algorithm that merged closely related sequences. CDR3 sequences were aligned to IMGT reference sequences to assign V, D and J gene segments. Each retained sequence needed at least a six-nucleotide match to both a V gene segment and a J gene segment. Rearrangements were called productive when the CDR3 lacked stop codons and stayed in frame with V and J; all others were non-productive. Following IMGT convention, CDR3 was defined as the stretch from the second conserved V-encoded cysteine up to the conserved J-encoded phenylalanine. Sequences without an unambiguous match to a single V gene segment were excluded from the earlier analysis of approximately 600 of the donors. An earlier analysis of some 500 of the donors classified V segments as functional when productive rearrangements were above 56.7% and as segregating when the standard deviation between donors was above 5%. A statistical classification framework was built for diagnosing cytomegalovirus status from the catalog of TCR beta chain sequences. In a later analysis, TCR nucleotide sequences were compared against IMGT/GENE-DB human TR gene sequences so that V and J genes could be assigned. The TCRdist pipeline was used in a later analysis to assign CDR3 sequences and most-parsimonious VDJ recombination scenarios. In a later analysis, each TCR beta chain was defined by its CDR3 amino acid sequence together with its V-gene family, and reads lacking a unique V-gene family were excluded. As a way to deal with suspected cross-contamination and a sequencing artifact, a later analysis dropped roughly 600 nucleotide sequences that were highly shared and had low generation probability. A later analysis calculated a clonal expansion index for each public chain from normalized within-repertoire ranks of inferred template counts. In a later analysis, generation probabilities were computed with a VDJ recombination model fitted to out-of-frame rearrangements, and the resulting probabilities were checked against IGoR. In a later analysis, TCR-TCR, TCR-HLA and TCR-CMV co-occurrence was scored with hypergeometric tests, and a repertoire-size bias correction was applied to TCR pairs. In a later analysis, false discovery rates were estimated by permuting HLA or CMV assignments 20 times. In a later analysis, co-occurring TCRs were grouped using DBSCAN, with TCRdist sequence similarity added in when clustering inside HLA-allele-positive subsets. For co-occurrence clustering, repertoires with fewer than 30,000 or more than 120,000 public chains were excluded, along with five repertoires with anomalous nucleotide sharing. The table was pulled from immuneACCESS by TCRdb, which kept in-frame rearrangements only. Such tables lose some clones; where checked, under half of the loss comes from unresolved V genes, and the rest has no known cause. The DNA gave D and trimming, while V, J and clone size come from that table. The sample yields under 150,000 clones; less than 10% were counted once. The ten largest clones capture approximately 1.8% of the sample.

The data stem from a study of cytomegalovirus exposure and HLA in healthy donors (TCRdb year 2017). For the study in its entirety: An earlier analysis of several hundred of the donors reported 250 to 300 Gb of sequence data and roughly 100 million unique TCR beta sequences from 190 million or so T cells. An early release that covered more than 550 HLA-typed donors contained approximately 320 gigabases of sequencing data and 70 million to 100 million unique TCR sequences. Of the roughly 400 genotyped donors, over 70% fell in the genetic ancestry cluster associated with self-reported Caucasian donors. The aim of the study was to test whether cataloging public T cell receptors could identify signatures of past pathogen exposure. The study used immunosequencing to profile the T cell repertoires of under 700 subjects and linked those repertoires to cytomegalovirus serostatus. In addition to the first cohort of 666 subjects, a separate validation cohort of some 120 different subjects was used. To predict cytomegalovirus infection status, the study brought together high-throughput TCR immunosequencing, statistical association of individual TCRs with disease status, and machine learning. In a later analysis, previously published TCR beta repertoires from 550 to 750 donors were re-analyzed and high-resolution HLA genotyping was added so that TCR occurrence patterns could be studied. The later analysis used no new phenotypic data to find candidate immune exposures, relying instead on TCR beta sequences and their occurrence across donors. An earlier analysis of some 600 of the donors applied high-throughput TCR beta sequencing to assess whether each TCR beta V gene segment acted as functional or pseudogenic. Donor age, sex, ethnicity and CMV serostatus were compiled alongside the repertoire data. A later genetic analysis took genome-wide SNP genotypes for 398 of the 666 donors and used that subset as a discovery cohort. Every repertoire in the discovery cohort had been generated on one and the same sequencing platform. Class I and class II HLA loci were covered by the typing at four-digit resolution. Typing coverage varied by locus: roughly 629-640 donors for A, B, C, DRB1 and DQB1; around 560 for DQA1; over 600 for DPA1; approximately 490 for DPB1. A few DR-DQ haplotypes were treated as single units for association and clustering because of strong linkage in the cohort. Among around 400 genotyped donors of the cohort, an average of approximately 200,000 unique TCR beta nucleotide sequences was sequenced per donor, of which about 18% were non-productive.

The germline V end is reduced by 4 bases and the J end by 0 bases; junction bases left unmatched: 2. The CDR3 holds 15 amino acids from the cysteine to the phenylalanine. The CDR3 DNA has 45 bases and is translated from base 1. The germline V gene provides CDR1 KGHSH and CDR2 LQKENI. General study outcomes and caveats: Because HLA typing was unavailable for some donors at each locus, only the typed subset was used in association tests. A later genetic analysis associated a missense DCLRE1C variant with V-gene and J-gene trimming of TCR beta chains, and an independent cohort replicated the association. Strong co-occurrence of HLA alleles, especially DR and DQ, made assigning TCR associations to individual alleles difficult. The classifier was reported to diagnose cytomegalovirus status with high specificity and sensitivity in both the original cohort and the validation cohort. In a later analysis, HLA-associated TCR beta chains showed more clonal expansion and lower generation probabilities than non-associated chains that were equally common. A later analysis reported that several top co-occurrence clusters appeared linked to parvovirus B19, influenza, CMV and Epstein-Barr virus. Compared with the approximately 700-donor mean, donors in an Asian-associated ancestry cluster had fewer N-insertions in productive TCRs, according to a later genetic analysis. Broadly in line with IMGT annotations, most TCR beta V segments showed up in productive rearrangements about 87% or about 30% of the time in an earlier analysis of about 500 of the donors. Correlated functional status among segregating V segments might reflect linkage disequilibrium, but an unknown experimental factor could not be ruled out. Only TCR beta chains were sequenced in this cohort, and the absence of alpha or paired-chain data limited detectable features. Immune exposure information for the cohort was limited to CMV serostatus. While some public TCRs were present in many individuals, most TCR sequences turned up only very rarely across donors. Most CMV-associated TCR beta chains appeared to be HLA-restricted in a later analysis, and the HLA associations seemed to be driven largely by CMV exposure. According to a later analysis, TCR association rates differed among HLA loci, with DRB1 alleles showing the most associated TCRs and HLA-C alleles showing the fewest. A cluster of highly shared sequence variants was judged likely to be a technical artifact of the sequencing pipeline. Presence/absence analyses assumed roughly uniform sequencing depth across donors, an assumption that may not hold. In vitro tests confirmed that a few of the cytomegalovirus-associated TCR beta chains recognize cytomegalovirus antigens. The authors suggested that the approach could potentially be generalized to other disease states and immunological phenotypes. Specific HLA alleles were associated with more than 15,000 TCR beta sequences at a false discovery rate of 0.05 in a later analysis. Because counts were too low, roughly 18 rarely observed V segments, including chromosome 9 orphons, were left out of the earlier analysis of several hundred of the donors. Some IMGT-functional V segments, including TRBV6-2 and TRBV6-3, could not be distinguished by the 87-base-pair reads and were therefore excluded. In the study, roughly 160 TCR beta chains were listed as associated with cytomegalovirus. A further reported finding was that TCR beta sequences accurately predicted the HLA-A and HLA-B alleles for most subjects in the first cohort.

The cohort consisted of 670 or so healthy bone marrow donors. All cohort members were sampled while nominally healthy, although unrecorded immune exposures were likely present. The donor was CMV seronegative and was included in the group of a few hundred seronegative cohort members. A peripheral blood sample was provided by each donor, and peripheral blood mononuclear cells were used for TCR beta sequencing. Genomic DNA extraction from the blood cell samples was performed with the Qiagen DNeasy Blood Extraction Kit. The receptor comes from a male donor in good health and CMV-seronegative. The sequence joins TRBV18 to TRBJ1-4, with 7 central nucleotides matching TRBD1. Sequences were obtained from PBMCs. This receptor has the CDR3 CASSLGTATNEKLFF. The nucleotides are TGTGCCAGCTCACTCGGGACAGCAACTAATGAAAAACTGTTTTTT.